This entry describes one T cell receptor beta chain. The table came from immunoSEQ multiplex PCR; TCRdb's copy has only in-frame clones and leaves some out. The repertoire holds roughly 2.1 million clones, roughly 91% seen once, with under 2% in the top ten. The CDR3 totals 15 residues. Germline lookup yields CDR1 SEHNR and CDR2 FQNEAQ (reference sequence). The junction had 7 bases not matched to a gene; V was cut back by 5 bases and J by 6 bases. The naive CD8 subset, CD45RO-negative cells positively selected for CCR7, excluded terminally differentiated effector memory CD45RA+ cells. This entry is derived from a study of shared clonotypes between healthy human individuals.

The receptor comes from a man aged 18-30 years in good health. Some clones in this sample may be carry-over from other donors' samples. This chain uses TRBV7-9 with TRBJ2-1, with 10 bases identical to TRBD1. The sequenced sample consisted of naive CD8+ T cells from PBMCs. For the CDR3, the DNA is TGTGCCAGCAGCCCCGCCTGGACAGGGGGCAATGAGCAGTTCTTC. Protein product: CASSPAWTGGNEQFF.